Below are 13 T cell receptor beta chains sequenced from a single sample in a study of T cells after yellow fever vaccination (dated by TCRdb to between 2017 and 2020). Preparation of the library involved 5' RACE. Sequencing used an Illumina HiSeq 2500. TCRdb passed the public sequencing reads through fastp at Q25 and MiXCR, retaining productive beta sequences. Each record represents a unique CDR3 protein, reported with the most common genes and DNA among its rows. The sample table holds under 700,000 distinct CDR3 sequences, of which around a sixth were seen once. Of the sample, approximately 15% is held by the ten largest clones. The treatment or condition label, as the study defines it: live attenuated yellow fever vaccine strain. Sequencing used PBMCs, obtained less than 6 days after the first yellow fever vaccination. These receptors were obtained from a young man who received the YFV17D yellow fever vaccine.

This clonotype was counted only a few times. The J gene is TRBJ2-7, the V gene TRBV10-3, with D tentatively TRBD1 (5 bases). The V end was cut by 0 bases, the J end by 6 bases, with 12 bases between. Germline lookup yields CDR1 ENHRY and CDR2 SYGVKD. CDR3 size: 14 residues. The CDR3 nucleotides read TGTGCCATCAGTGAGTCGGTATCGACAGTCGAGCAGTACTTC. Its protein product is CAISESVSTVEQYF.

This chain uses TRBV12-3 or TRBV12-4 with TRBJ2-5, with 8 bases fitting TRBD2. Germline trimming cut 6 bases from V and 5 bases from J; bases unmatched to any gene: 8. This CDR3 contains 14 residues. The CDR3 DNA is TGTGCCAGCAGCCCCGGCGGGGGGCTCGAGACCCAGTACTTC. This codes for CASSPGGGLETQYF.

This clonotype has more than one count but fewer than ten. V usage is TRBV7-3 and J usage is TRBJ2-3, with TRBD1 matching 10 bases. There are 14 residues in the CDR3. The germline CDR1 and CDR2 sequences are SGHTA and FQGTGA. V was clipped by 5 bases and J by 6 bases; unmatched bases: 5. The CDR3 protein is CASSPGTGVDTQYF. Here the CDR3 DNA reads TGTGCCAGCAGCCCCGGGACAGGGGTCGATACGCAGTATTTT.

The table lists this clonotype with a few counts. The chain joins TRBV28 to TRBJ2-1; 8 bases map to TRBD1. CDR1 MDHEN and CDR2 SYDVKM come from the germline V gene. This CDR3 is built from 18 residues. The ends lost 3 bases at V and 4 bases at J; junction bases unmatched: 14. The CDR3 DNA reads as TGTGCCAGCAGTTTTAAATCCTTGACAGGGGTTATTTACAATGAGCAGTTCTTC. It yields the protein CASSFKSLTGVIYNEQFF.

This clonotype has a handful of counts. V usage is TRBV7-3 and J usage is TRBJ2-3; D may be TRBD2 (5 bases). V dropped 5 bases and J dropped 0 bases, with 12 bases sitting between them. From germline, CDR1 is SGHTA and CDR2 FQGTGA. This CDR3 has 15 amino acids. The CDR3 bases are TGTGCCAGCAGCCCTAAGAGCGGCAGCACAGATACGCAGTATTTT. It yields the protein CASSPKSGSTDTQYF. The full variable domain, with the rest looked up from reference TRBV7-3 and TRBJ2-3, is GAGVSQTPSNKVTEKGKYVELRCDPISGHTALYWYRQSLGQGPEFLIYFQGTGAADDSGLPNDRFFAVRPEGSVSTLKIQRTERGDSAVYLCASSPKSGSTDTQYFGPGTRLTVL.

This clonotype has just a few counts. The chain uses TRBV20-1 and TRBJ2-1; the D is unclear. The CDR3 has 13 residues. Trimming cost V 6 bases and J 4 bases, with 13 bases left between them. Germline V gene data show CDR1 as DFQATT and CDR2 as SNEGSKA (reference sequence). The CDR3, as DNA: TGCAGTGCCAACCGGCTAAGTTACAATGAGCAGTTCTTC. Protein sequence: CSANRLSYNEQFF.

The rearrangement links TRBV11-2 to TRBJ1-1, with a weak D call TRBD1 (6 bases). Trimming took off 4 bases at V and 1 base at J, with 13 bases between the two ends. Germline V gene data show CDR1 as SGHAT and CDR2 as FQNNGV. This CDR3 spans 15 amino acids. The CDR3 nucleotides are TGTGCCAGCAGCTCGAACAGGGTCGGGAACACTGAAGCTTTCTTT. Translation gives CASSSNRVGNTEAFF.

This clonotype was counted many times. The rearrangement joins TRBV7-2 to TRBJ2-5; TRBD2 agrees at 11 bases. Germline V lookup: CDR1 SGHTA, CDR2 FQGNSA. The CDR3 loop spans 17 amino acids. V lost 5 bases and J lost 7; bases outside the gene matches: 15. DNA of the CDR3: TGTGCCAGCAGCCCCGGTGGGACTAGCGGAAAAGCTGGGACCCAGTACTTC. This sequence encodes CASSPGGTSGKAGTQYF.

This clonotype has only a few counts. The gene calls are TRBV7-2 and TRBJ2-4, with 12 nucleotides matching TRBD1. The CDR3 loop spans 16 amino acids. Germline V lookup: CDR1 SGHTA, CDR2 FQGNSA. V was pared by 7 bases and J by 9 bases, with 13 bases of the junction left unmatched. This CDR3 reads CASIPLGTGGAGIQYF. CDR3 nucleotide sequence: TGTGCCAGCATCCCCCTCGGGACAGGGGGCGCCGGCATTCAGTACTTC.

There are a few counts of this clonotype. V gene TRBV7-9 combines with J gene TRBJ2-6; a weak D match, TRBD1 (5 bases). CDR3 size: 13 residues. Germline CDR1 reads SEHNR; CDR2 reads FQNEAQ (reference sequence). Trimming left V 11 bases short and J 0 bases short, with 8 bases between. The DNA of the CDR3 is TGTGCCGGCGACAGCTCTGGGGCCAACGTCCTGACTTTC. This sequence encodes CAGDSSGANVLTF. Full variable domain (missing parts from reference TRBV7-9 and TRBJ2-6): DTGVSQNPRHKITKRGQNVTFRCDPISEHNRLYWYRQTLGQGPEFLTYFQNEAQLEKSRLLSDRFSAERPKGSFSTLEIQRTEQGDSAMYLCAGDSSGANVLTFGAGSRLTVL.

This clonotype was observed a handful of times. V is TRBV6-2 or TRBV6-3 and J is TRBJ1-4; D is unresolved. There are 12 residues in the CDR3. CDR1 MNHEY and CDR2 SVGEGT come from the germline V gene. The ends were cut back, 4 bases at V and 8 bases at J, with 8 bases in the middle. CDR3 DNA sequence: TGTGCCAGCAGTTCGAGGGAAGAAAAACTGTTTTTT. Its translation is CASSSREEKLFF.

The table lists this clonotype with a few counts. This sequence joins TRBV4-2 and TRBJ2-5; 7 bases align to TRBD1. Germline trimming cut 3 bases from V and 4 bases from J; bases unmatched to any gene: 2. CDR1 and CDR2 (germline): LGHNA, YNFKEQ. This CDR3 is 13 amino acids long. The CDR3 sequence: CASSHYRGETQYF. The CDR3 nucleotides read TGTGCCAGCAGCCACTACAGGGGAGAGACCCAGTACTTC.

V gene TRBV7-8 combines with J gene TRBJ2-7; 16 nucleotides align to TRBD2. The CDR3 consists of 17 residues. CDR1 and CDR2 (germline): SGHVS, FQNEAQ. The V and J ends lost 5 bases and 5 bases, in that order; junction bases with no gene match: 9. The CDR3 DNA is TGTGCCAGCAGCCCGGGACTAGCGGGGGGGCCACGGAACGAGCAGTACTTC. Translated: CASSPGLAGGPRNEQYF.